This TCR beta chain was documented in a study of graft-versus-host responses after intestinal transplantation. Processed graft tissue released its intraepithelial and lamina propria lymphocytes. The CDR3 extends over 14 amino acids. Germline assignment: CDR1 SGHRS and CDR2 YFSETQ. The V and J ends lost 0 bases and 7 bases respectively, with 13 bases between them. The repertoire was sequenced with immunoSEQ multiplex PCR; TCRdb's copy has only in-frame clones and lacks some. The sample holds over 60,000 clones, about nine tenths seen once. This TCR came from a human patient who received an intestinal transplant, so some T cells may come from the graft donor. The chain uses TRBV5-1 and TRBJ1-1; D is unclear. Material: ileum tissue, obtained around 350 days after transplant. The DNA for the CDR3 is TGCGCCAGCAGCTTGGGGTTTGGCAGACATGAAGCTTTCTTT. Translation gives CASSLGFGRHEAFF. Full variable domain (outside the CDR3, taken from reference TRBV5-1 and TRBJ1-1): KAGVTQTPRYLIKTRGQQVTLSCSPISGHRSVSWYQQTPGQGLQFLFEYFSETQRNKGNFPGRFSGRQFSNSRSEMNVSTLELGDSALYLCASSLGFGRHEAFFGQGTRLTVV.